The next 30 T cell receptor beta chains were all read from a single sample in a study of chemoradiotherapy in HPV16-positive cancers. Method: immunoSEQ multiplex PCR; TCRdb's copy keeps in-frame clones and lacks some. The sample contains some 11,000 clones, around three fifths of which appear only once. This material was obtained from a patient who underwent chemoradiotherapy. These TCRs come from a human donor with HPV-associated anogenital cancer.

The rearrangement links TRBV29-1 to TRBJ1-2; D not certain. The germline V gene encodes CDR1 SQVTM and CDR2 ANQGSEA. CDR3 length: 9 amino acids. The CDR3 DNA reads TGCACCGGGGACTATGGCTACACCTTC. It translates to CTGDYGYTF.

This chain connects TRBV7-3 to TRBJ1-1, with D perhaps matching TRBD1 (6 bases). Germline V gene data show CDR1 as SGHTA and CDR2 as FQGTGA. Trimming pared 1 base from V and 3 bases from J, leaving 15 bases between. The CDR3 covers 16 residues. The CDR3 loop is CASSLRSGQPYTEAFF. The DNA of the CDR3 is TGTGCCAGCAGCTTAAGGTCAGGACAGCCCTACACTGAAGCTTTCTTT. Together with reference TRBV7-3 and TRBJ1-1, the CDR3 gives the full variable domain: GAGVSQTPSNKVTEKGKYVELRCDPISGHTALYWYRQSLGQGPEFLIYFQGTGAADDSGLPNDRFFAVRPEGSVSTLKIQRTERGDSAVYLCASSLRSGQPYTEAFFGQGTRLTVV.

This clone was observed a few times. The V call is TRBV5-1, the J call TRBJ1-1; the D is unclear. The CDR3 length is 15 residues. With 0 bases removed from V and 1 base from J, the gap between germline ends came to 10 bases. Germline CDR1 reads SGHRS; CDR2 reads YFSETQ. CDR3 region: CASSLVSQPNTEAFF. The CDR3 DNA is TGCGCCAGCAGCTTGGTGTCACAACCGAACACTGAAGCTTTCTTT.

The CDR3 nucleotides are TGTGCCAGCAGCAAACAGGGCTCAACTAATGAAAAACTGTTTTTT. Protein product: CASSKQGSTNEKLFF. The rearrangement joins TRBV11-2 to TRBJ1-4; tentatively, D is TRBD1 (6 bases). The CDR3 has 15 amino acids. Trimming removed 5 bases from V and 0 bases from J, with 10 bases in between. The V gene's germline CDR1 is SGHAT and CDR2 FQNNGV.

This chain links TRBV16 with TRBJ1-5; 9 bases align to TRBD1. The CDR3 is 13 residues long. V dropped 2 bases and J dropped 8; count of bases not matched to a gene: 1. Germline values: CDR1 KGHSY, CDR2 FQNENV. CDR3 coding DNA: TGTGCCAGCAGCCAAGACAGGGGGAAGCCCCAGCATTTT. Translation: CASSQDRGKPQHF.

V gene TRBV30 combines with J gene TRBJ2-5, with D unclear. This CDR3 has 11 residues. Trimming left V 3 bases short and J 5 bases short, with 7 bases between. CDR1 GTSNPN and CDR2 SVGIG come from the germline V gene (reference sequence). The CDR3 coding sequence is TGTGCCTGGAGAGGTGGGGAGACCCAGTACTTC. Residues: CAWRGGETQYF.

The chain combines TRBV9 with TRBJ2-2, with D perhaps TRBD2 (5 bases). CDR1 is SGDLS, CDR2 YYNGEE, per germline. Trimming stripped 8 bases from V and 0 bases from J, with 11 bases between. This CDR3 spans 14 amino acids. CDR3 sequence reads: CASERLTNTGELFF. CDR3 sequence (DNA): TGTGCCAGTGAACGACTAACGAACACCGGGGAGCTGTTTTTT.

The chain has TRBV9 and TRBJ2-3; 9 bases align to TRBD2. The junction had 4 bases not matched to a gene; V was cut back by 0 bases and J by 5 bases. The germline CDR1 and CDR2 sequences are SGDLS and YYNGEE. CDR3 length equals 15 residues. The CDR3 spells CASSVGLAEGDTQYF. The CDR3 nucleotides read TGTGCCAGCAGCGTAGGACTAGCGGAGGGAGATACGCAGTATTTT.

The V call is TRBV9, the J call TRBJ2-2, with 8 bases that match TRBD2. J was trimmed by 4 bases and V by 0 bases; bases with no gene match: 5. CDR3 length equals 16 residues. Germline CDR1 is SGDLS and CDR2 is YYNGEE. CDR3 nucleotide sequence: TGTGCCAGCAGCGTAGACGGGGGGGCAGGCACCGGGGAGCTGTTTTTT. It specifies CASSVDGGAGTGELFF.

The gene calls are TRBV4-1 and TRBJ1-1; D gene unclear. Trimming took 2 bases from V and 5 from J, leaving 21 bases between them. Germline loops: CDR1 MGHRA, CDR2 YSYEKL. This CDR3 spans 17 amino acids. Here the CDR3 reads CASSQLTLGFVGTEAFF. In DNA, the CDR3 is TGCGCCAGCAGCCAACTCACTCTGGGGTTTGTTGGGACTGAAGCTTTCTTT.

V is TRBV6-6 and J is TRBJ1-1, with no clear D. The length of the CDR3 is 15 residues. Trimming left V 0 bases short and J 4 bases short, with 12 bases between. From germline, CDR1 is MNHNY and CDR2 SVGAGI (reference sequence). The CDR3 nucleotides read TGTGCCAGCAGTTACTCGCGAGGCAAGGGCACTGAAGCTTTCTTT. Its protein product is CASSYSRGKGTEAFF.

The chain uses TRBV19 and TRBJ2-1; 7 nucleotides agree with TRBD2. Per the germline V gene, CDR1 is LNHDA and CDR2 is SQIVND (reference sequence). This CDR3 contains 13 residues. Germline trimming cut 4 bases from V and 7 bases from J; bases unmatched to any gene: 4. CDR3: CASSNGGGNEQFF. CDR3 sequence (DNA): TGTGCCAGTAGTAATGGCGGGGGAAATGAGCAGTTCTTC.

The genes are TRBV10-3 and TRBJ1-3; weak D call: TRBD1 (6 bases). Trimming shortened V by 3 bases and J by 4 bases, and 13 bases separated the two germline ends. Germline CDR1 ENHRY, CDR2 SYGVKD. CDR3 length: 15 amino acids. CDR3 sequence (DNA): TGTGCCATCAGTGATGGGGGGCGCAGAGGAAACACCATATATTTT. This codes for CAISDGGRRGNTIYF.

The genes are TRBV30 and TRBJ2-5; 9 bases agree with TRBD2. Germline CDR1 reads GTSNPN; CDR2 reads SVGIG (reference sequence). The CDR3 has 14 residues. With V trimmed by 2 bases and J by 3 bases, 4 bases remained unmatched. The DNA for the CDR3 is TGTGCCTGGAGTCCGGGACTAGCAGAAGAGACCCAGTACTTC. Translated, it gives CAWSPGLAEETQYF.

By share of the sample, this clone is medium-sized. This chain uses TRBV4-2 with TRBJ1-3; 7 bases line up with TRBD1. The germline CDR1 and CDR2 sequences are LGHNA and YNFKEQ. CDR3 length: 17 amino acids. Trimming cost V 2 bases and J 1 base; bases outside gene matches: 8. The DNA for the CDR3 is TGTGCCAGCAGCCAAAGGGCAGGGGGTCGGTCTGGAAACACCATATATTTT. Its translation is CASSQRAGGRSGNTIYF.

This sequence joins TRBV7-9 and TRBJ2-2; 7 bases align to TRBD2. Losses at the gene ends were 5 bases for V and 5 bases for J; bases not matched to a gene: 8. Germline CDR1 and CDR2: SEHNR and FQNEAQ (reference sequence). CDR3 length equals 15 residues. The chain's CDR3 is CASSARREGTGELFF. In nucleotides, the CDR3 is TGTGCCAGCAGCGCGAGGAGGGAGGGTACCGGGGAGCTGTTTTTT. The variable domain in full, completed from reference TRBV7-9 and TRBJ2-2, reads DTGVSQNPRHKITKRGQNVTFRCDPISEHNRLYWYRQTLGQGPEFLTYFQNEAQLEKSRLLSDRFSAERPKGSFSTLEIQRTEQGDSAMYLCASSARREGTGELFFGEGSRLTVL.

The chain combines TRBV7-2 with TRBJ1-4; D is ambiguous. The V end was cut by 1 base, the J end by 8 bases, with 8 bases between. CDR3 length: 13 residues. Germline V lookup: CDR1 SGHTA, CDR2 FQGNSA. CDR3: CASSLEEREKLFF. CDR3 nucleotides: TGTGCCAGCAGCTTAGAAGAGCGCGAAAAACTGTTTTTT.

The chain employs TRBV7-4 and TRBJ1-5, with D possibly TRBD1 on 5 matching bases. The CDR3 loop spans 15 amino acids. V was trimmed by 6 bases and J by 7 bases, leaving 19 bases between them. Germline V gene lookup returns CDR1 SGHVT and CDR2 SQSDAQ. This CDR3 is CASREFCREGQPQHF. The CDR3 DNA sequence: TGTGCCAGCAGAGAGTTTTGTAGGGAGGGGCAGCCCCAGCATTTT.

V gene TRBV28 combines with J gene TRBJ1-2; D uncertain. CDR1 is MDHEN, CDR2 SYDVKM, per germline. The CDR3 has 14 amino acids. V was shortened by 3 bases and J by 2 bases, with 10 bases between the two germline ends. The CDR3 DNA sequence: TGTGCCAGCAGTTTCGACCGCCTAAACTATGGCTACACCTTC. Amino acid sequence: CASSFDRLNYGYTF.

This clone has only a few counts. V and J are TRBV4-2 and TRBJ1-6; D uncertain. The CDR3 is made up of 14 amino acids. The germline V gene has CDR1 LGHNA and CDR2 YNFKEQ. Trimming shortened V by 0 bases and J by 7 bases, and 7 bases separated the two germline ends. The CDR3 loop is CASSQDVGNSPLHF. In DNA, the CDR3 is TGTGCCAGCAGCCAAGATGTTGGGAATTCACCCCTCCACTTT.

V gene TRBV30 combines with J gene TRBJ2-4; tentative D call: TRBD1 (6 bases). The V gene lost 5 bases and the J gene lost 0 bases, with 17 bases spanning the gap. Germline V CDR1 and CDR2: GTSNPN, SVGIG (reference sequence). The CDR3 consists of 16 residues. CDR3 DNA sequence: TGTGCCTGGGAGGACGGACAGCTTCTAGCCAAAAACATTCAGTACTTC. Protein: CAWEDGQLLAKNIQYF.

A remark on this clone: Other DNA sequences from this sample encode an identical CDR3 as well. The rearrangement links TRBV9 to TRBJ2-3, with a possible D match to TRBD2 (5 bases). With 0 bases removed from V and 1 base from J, the gap between germline ends came to 9 bases. The CDR3 contains 15 residues. CDR1 and CDR2 from the germline V gene are SGDLS and YYNGEE. The CDR3 DNA reads TGTGCCAGCAGCGTAGCGGGGAGTCGCACAGATACGCAGTATTTT. Translation gives CASSVAGSRTDTQYF.

The chain carries TRBV7-3 and TRBJ1-6; TRBD1 is a possible D gene (5 bases). V was shortened by 0 bases and J by 2 bases, with 20 bases between the two germline ends. The CDR3 sequence is 20 residues long. Looked up from germline, CDR1 is SGHTA and CDR2 is FQGTGA. CDR3 sequence reads: CASSLTNTTPRGPYNSPLHF. The CDR3, as DNA: TGTGCCAGCAGCTTAACGAATACCACACCACGGGGCCCCTATAATTCACCCCTCCACTTT.

Remarks on this clone: Compared with germline, one end of the junction differs, possibly owing to a read error. V is TRBV28 and J is TRBJ2-7; D ambiguous. Germline-derived CDR1 and CDR2 are MDHEN and SYDVKM. This CDR3 is 9 amino acids long. The CDR3 loop is CASGFEQYF. Written as DNA, the CDR3 is TGTGCCAGCGGTTTCGAGCAGTACTTC. Variable domain in full (rest from reference TRBV28 and TRBJ2-7): DVKVTQSSRYLVKRTGEKVFLECVQDMDHENMFWYRQDPGLGLRLIYFSYDVKMKEKGDIPEGYSVSREKKERFSLILESASTNQTSMYLCASGFEQYFGPGTRLTVT.

The sample holds one count of this clone. The CDR3 sequence is CSVEDQAQGLTF. CDR3 sequence (DNA): TGCAGCGTTGAAGATCAGGCGCAAGGCCTCACCTTC. The rearrangement joins TRBV29-1 to TRBJ1-2; D is unresolved. This CDR3 region has 12 residues. The germline gives CDR1 SQVTM, CDR2 ANQGSEA. Trimming took off 0 bases at V and 13 bases at J, with 15 bases between the two ends.

The CDR3 here is CASSLDNGRFNEQFF. The CDR3 bases are TGCGCCAGCAGCTTGGACAATGGACGGTTCAATGAGCAGTTCTTC. The rearrangement uses TRBV5-1 and TRBJ2-1; D not resolved. Germline values: CDR1 SGHRS, CDR2 YFSETQ. This CDR3 spans 15 amino acids. Trimming left V 0 bases short and J 6 bases short, with 13 bases between.

The V call is TRBV7-9, the J call TRBJ2-2; the D is unclear. Germline CDR1 is SEHNR and CDR2 is FQNEAQ (reference sequence). CDR3 length: 12 residues. Trimming shortened V by 4 bases and J by 0 bases, and 0 bases separated the two germline ends. CDR3 coding DNA: TGTGCCAGCAGCTCGAACACCGGGGAGCTGTTTTTT. Amino acids: CASSSNTGELFF.

This rearrangement joins TRBV6-1 to TRBJ1-1; D is undetermined. CDR1 is MNHNS, CDR2 SASEGT, per germline. V lost 8 bases and J 3 bases, leaving 13 bases between the germline ends. The length of the CDR3 is 13 residues. CDR3 DNA: TGTGCCAGCCTCCTGGACGGATACACTGAAGCTTTCTTT. It translates to CASLLDGYTEAFF.

This clone was detected a few times. CDR3 region: CASSIRLGQMNTEAFF. The CDR3 DNA reads TGTGCCAGCAGTATAAGGCTGGGACAGATGAACACTGAAGCTTTCTTT. The chain joins TRBV2 to TRBJ1-1; TRBD1 agrees at 7 bases. V was clipped by 5 bases and J by 0 bases; unmatched bases: 9. This CDR3 is 16 amino acids long. Germline CDR1 reads SNHLY; CDR2 reads FYNNEI.

The gene calls are TRBV6-1 and TRBJ2-1; either TRBD1 or TRBD2 may supply D (6 bases each). The CDR3 runs to 12 residues. Germline V gene sequence: CDR1 MNHNS, CDR2 SASEGT. V gave up 7 bases and J gave up 7 bases, with 11 bases separating them. CDR3 sequence: CASITGRNEQFF. For the CDR3, the DNA is TGTGCCAGCATCACAGGGAGGAATGAGCAGTTCTTC.